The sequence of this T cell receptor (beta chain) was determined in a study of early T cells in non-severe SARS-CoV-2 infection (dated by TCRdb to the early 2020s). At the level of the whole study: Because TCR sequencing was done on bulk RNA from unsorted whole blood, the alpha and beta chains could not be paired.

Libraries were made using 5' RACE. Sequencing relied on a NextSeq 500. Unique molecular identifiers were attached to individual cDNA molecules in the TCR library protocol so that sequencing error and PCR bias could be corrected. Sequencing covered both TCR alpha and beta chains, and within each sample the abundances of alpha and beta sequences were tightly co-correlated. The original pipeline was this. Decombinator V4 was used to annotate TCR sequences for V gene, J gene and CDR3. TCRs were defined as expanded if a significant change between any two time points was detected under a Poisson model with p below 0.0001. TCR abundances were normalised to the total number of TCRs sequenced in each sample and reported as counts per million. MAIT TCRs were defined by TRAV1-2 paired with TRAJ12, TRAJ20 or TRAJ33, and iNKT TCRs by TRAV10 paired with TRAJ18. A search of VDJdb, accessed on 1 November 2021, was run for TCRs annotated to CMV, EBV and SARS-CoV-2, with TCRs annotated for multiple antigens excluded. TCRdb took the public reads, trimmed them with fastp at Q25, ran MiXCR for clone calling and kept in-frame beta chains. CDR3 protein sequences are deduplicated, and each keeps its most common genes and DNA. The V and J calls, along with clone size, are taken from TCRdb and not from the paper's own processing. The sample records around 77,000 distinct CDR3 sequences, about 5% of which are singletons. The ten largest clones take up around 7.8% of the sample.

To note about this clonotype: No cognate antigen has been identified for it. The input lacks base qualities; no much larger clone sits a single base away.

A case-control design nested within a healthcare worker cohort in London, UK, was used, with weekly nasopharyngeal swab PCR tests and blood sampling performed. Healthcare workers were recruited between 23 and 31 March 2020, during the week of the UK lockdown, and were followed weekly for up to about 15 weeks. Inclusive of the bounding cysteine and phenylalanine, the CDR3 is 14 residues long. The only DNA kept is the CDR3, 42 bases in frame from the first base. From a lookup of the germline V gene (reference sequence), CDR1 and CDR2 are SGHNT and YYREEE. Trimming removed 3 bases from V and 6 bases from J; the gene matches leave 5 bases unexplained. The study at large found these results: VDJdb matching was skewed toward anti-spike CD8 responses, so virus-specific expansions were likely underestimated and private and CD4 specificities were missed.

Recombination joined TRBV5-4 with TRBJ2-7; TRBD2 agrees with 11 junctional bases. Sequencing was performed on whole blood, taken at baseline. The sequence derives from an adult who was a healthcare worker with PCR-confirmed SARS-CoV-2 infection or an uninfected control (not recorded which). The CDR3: CASSSTSGKGEQYF. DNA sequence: TGTGCCAGCAGCTCGACTAGCGGGAAAGGCGAGCAGTACTTC.